This entry lists 14 T cell receptor beta chains sequenced from one sample in a study of blood T cell repertoires in COVID-19. The table came from immunoSEQ multiplex PCR; TCRdb's copy has only in-frame clones and leaves some out. Of about 49,000 clones in the sample, about four fifths are singletons; the top ten hold around 2.8%. What was sequenced was peripheral blood. These receptors were obtained from a woman in her fifties or sixties with acute or convalescent COVID-19.

The chain couples TRBV7-9 to TRBJ2-7, with D perhaps TRBD1 (6 bases). Trimming pared 8 bases from V and 4 bases from J, leaving 12 bases between. The CDR3 totals 12 residues. Per germline, CDR1 SEHNR and CDR2 FQNEAQ (reference sequence). For the CDR3, the DNA is TGTGCCAGCTCACACGGACAGTACGAGCAGTACTTC. Translated: CASSHGQYEQYF. The full variable domain, in which reference TRBV7-9 and TRBJ2-7 provide the parts outside the CDR3, is DTGVSQNPRHKITKRGQNVTFRCDPISEHNRLYWYRQTLGQGPEFLTYFQNEAQLEKSRLLSDRFSAERPKGSFSTLEIQRTEQGDSAMYLCASSHGQYEQYFGPGTRLTVT.

This chain connects TRBV11-2 to TRBJ2-1, with D possibly TRBD2 on 6 matching bases. The CDR3 runs 15 residues. The V gene's germline CDR1 is SGHAT and CDR2 FQNNGV. Between the trimmed V and J ends, which lost 4 bases and 3 bases, there was a span of 13 bases. The CDR3 DNA follows: TGTGCCAGCAGCTCCGGTAAAGCGGGCTACAATGAGCAGTTCTTC. It specifies CASSSGKAGYNEQFF.

The rearrangement links TRBV10-3 to TRBJ1-2; D unresolved. The CDR3 covers 13 residues. V was cut by 7 bases and J by 5 bases, with 14 bases left in between. Per the germline V gene, CDR1 is ENHRY and CDR2 is SYGVKD. For the CDR3, the DNA is TGTGCCATCACCTCGACTTCGGGGTATGGCTACACCTTC. It specifies CAITSTSGYGYTF.

The table lists this clone with a few counts. The CDR3 here is CASSLPLGETQYF. CDR3 DNA sequence: TGTGCCAGCAGTTTACCTCTCGGGGAGACCCAGTACTTC. This sequence joins TRBV28 and TRBJ2-5; D is undetermined. The length of the CDR3 is 13 residues. Trimming shortened V by 2 bases and J by 5 bases, and 9 bases separated the two germline ends. The germline V gene has CDR1 MDHEN and CDR2 SYDVKM.

The chain links TRBV6-2 or TRBV6-3 to TRBJ2-3; TRBD2 agrees at 7 bases. Germline lookup yields CDR1 MNHEY and CDR2 SVGEGT. V shed 2 bases and J 3 bases; nucleotides not matched to a gene: 2. The CDR3 covers 14 residues. In DNA, the CDR3 is TGTGCCAGCAGTTACGGGACTATTACAGATACGCAGTATTTT. Translated: CASSYGTITDTQYF.

The chain links TRBV7-2 to TRBJ2-1, with 12 bases that match TRBD2. With V trimmed by 7 bases and J by 0 bases, 10 bases remained unmatched. The CDR3 totals 18 residues. Germline loops: CDR1 SGHTA, CDR2 FQGNSA. The CDR3 here is CASTPGLAGPSSYNEQFF. The CDR3 DNA follows: TGTGCCAGCACGCCAGGACTAGCGGGACCGAGCTCCTACAATGAGCAGTTCTTC.

The count of this clone is one. The genes are TRBV5-4 and TRBJ1-1; possibly TRBD1 for D (6 bases). The CDR3 sequence is 14 residues long. Looked up from germline, CDR1 is SGHNT and CDR2 is YYREEE (reference sequence). Trimming took off 1 base at V and 4 bases at J, with 11 bases between the two ends. In nucleotides, the CDR3 is TGTGCCAGCAGCTTGTCGGGCAGGGGCACTGAAGCTTTCTTT. Translated, it gives CASSLSGRGTEAFF.

The CDR3 is CAISEYPPFSPDRGYYGYTF. The CDR3 DNA follows: TGTGCCATCAGTGAGTATCCTCCCTTCTCTCCGGACAGGGGATACTATGGCTACACCTTC. The rearrangement uses TRBV10-3 and TRBJ1-2; TRBD1 agrees at 9 bases. The germline CDR1 and CDR2 sequences are ENHRY and SYGVKD. There are 20 residues in the CDR3. V dropped 1 base and J dropped 3; count of bases not matched to a gene: 18.

The chain is built from TRBV19 and TRBJ2-5; D remains unclear. Per germline, CDR1 LNHDA and CDR2 SQIVND (reference sequence). Trimming left V 3 bases short and J 0 bases short, with 11 bases between. The CDR3 is made up of 15 amino acids. The CDR3 region has the DNA TGTGCCAGTAGTATTTCGCAGACACACCAAGAGACCCAGTACTTC. Translating gives CASSISQTHQETQYF.

This chain uses TRBV19 with TRBJ2-1; possible D gene TRBD2, 5 bases. Trimming took 4 bases from V and 0 from J, leaving 19 bases between them. Germline assignment: CDR1 LNHDA and CDR2 SQIVND (reference sequence). CDR3 length: 18 amino acids. The DNA for the CDR3 is TGTGCCAGTAGTACGTCACTCATAGCGCGAAGCTCCTACAATGAGCAGTTCTTC. It is translated as CASSTSLIARSSYNEQFF.

The rearrangement links TRBV18 to TRBJ1-6, with D tentatively TRBD1 (6 bases). The CDR3 is 19 residues long. Per germline, CDR1 KGHSH and CDR2 LQKENI. The V and J ends lost 0 bases and 5 bases respectively, with 20 bases between them. CDR3 nucleotide sequence: TGTGCCAGCTCACCACCGACAGGACACCAAACCCCAGATAATTCACCCCTCCACTTT. It specifies CASSPPTGHQTPDNSPLHF.

V is TRBV11-1 and J is TRBJ1-5, with D unclear. The V end was cut by 3 bases, the J end by 0 bases, with 3 bases between. This CDR3 has 13 residues. Per germline, CDR1 SGHAT and CDR2 FQDESV (reference sequence). In nucleotides, the CDR3 is TGTGCCAGCAGCTTCCATAGCAATCAGCCCCAGCATTTT. It specifies CASSFHSNQPQHF.

A single count supports this clone. CDR3 loop: CASSKEETGEGAFF. The DNA for the CDR3 is TGTGCCAGCAGCAAAGAGGAGACAGGGGAAGGCGCTTTCTTT. The V gene is TRBV21-1, the J gene TRBJ1-1; TRBD1, the table's D call, was not compared with the DNA. TRBV21-1 represents a pseudogene. The CDR3 length is 14 residues.

This chain connects TRBV5-1 to TRBJ1-6, with D possibly TRBD1 on 6 matching bases. Germline lookup yields CDR1 SGHRS and CDR2 YFSETQ. CDR3 length: 16 residues. Trimming pared 7 bases from V and 7 bases from J, leaving 21 bases between. CDR3 in DNA: TGCGCCAGCGCATCGGAACAGGGCCGAAGGAATTCACCCCTCCACTTT. Translating it yields CASASEQGRRNSPLHF.